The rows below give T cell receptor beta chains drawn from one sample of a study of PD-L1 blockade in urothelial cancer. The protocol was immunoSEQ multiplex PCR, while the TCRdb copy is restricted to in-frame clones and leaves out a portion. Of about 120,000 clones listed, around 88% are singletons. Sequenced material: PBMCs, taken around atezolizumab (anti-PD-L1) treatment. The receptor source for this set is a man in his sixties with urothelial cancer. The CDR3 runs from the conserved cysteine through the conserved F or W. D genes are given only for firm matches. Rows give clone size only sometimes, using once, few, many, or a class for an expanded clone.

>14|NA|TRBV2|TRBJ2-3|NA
CASSGRAGTDTQYF
TGTGCCAGCAGTGGGAGAGCGGGCACAGATACGCAGTATTTT
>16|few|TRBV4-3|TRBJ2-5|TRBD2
CASSQGGAGGKETQYF
TGCGCCAGCAGCCAAGGGGGGGCGGGGGGAAAAGAGACCCAGTACTTC
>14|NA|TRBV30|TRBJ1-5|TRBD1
CAWSRGQGGQPQHF
TGTGCCTGGAGTAGAGGACAGGGCGGTCAGCCCCAGCATTTT
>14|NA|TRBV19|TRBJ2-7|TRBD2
CASSWTSGNYEQYF
TGTGCCAGTAGTTGGACTAGCGGGAACTACGAGCAGTACTTC
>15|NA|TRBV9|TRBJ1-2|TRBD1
CASSVEDRASYGYTF
TGTGCCAGCAGCGTTGAGGACAGGGCCTCCTATGGCTACACCTTC
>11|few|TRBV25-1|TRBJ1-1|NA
CASIGIAEAFF
TGTGCCAGCATCGGGATTGCTGAAGCTTTCTTT
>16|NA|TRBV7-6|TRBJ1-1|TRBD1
CASSLRQQGPNTEAFF
TGTGCCAGCAGCTTAAGGCAACAGGGGCCTAACACTGAAGCTTTCTTT
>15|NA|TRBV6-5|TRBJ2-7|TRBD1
CASSYSQGERYEQYF
TGTGCCAGCAGTTACTCGCAGGGGGAAAGGTACGAGCAGTACTTC
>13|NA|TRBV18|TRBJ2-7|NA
CASSPQGAYEQYF
TGTGCCAGCTCACCACAGGGGGCCTACGAGCAGTACTTC
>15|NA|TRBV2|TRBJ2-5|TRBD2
CASRGLAGVVETQYF
TGTGCCAGCAGAGGACTAGCGGGAGTAGTAGAGACCCAGTACTTC
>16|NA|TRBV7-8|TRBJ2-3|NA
CASSLAAGATTDTQYF
TGTGCCAGCAGCTTAGCGGCAGGGGCGACCACAGATACGCAGTATTTT
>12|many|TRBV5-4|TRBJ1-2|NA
CASSFSIGGYTF
TGTGCCAGCAGCTTCTCGATCGGGGGCTACACCTTC
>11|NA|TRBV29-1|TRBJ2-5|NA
CSVDRAETQYF
TGCAGCGTTGACCGCGCGGAGACCCAGTACTTC
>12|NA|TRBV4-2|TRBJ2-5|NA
CASSQDLETQYF
TGTGCCAGCAGCCAAGATCTAGAGACCCAGTACTTC
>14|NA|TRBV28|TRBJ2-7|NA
CASSPHLQGGEQYF
TGTGCCAGCAGTCCCCACTTACAGGGGGGGGAGCAGTACTTC
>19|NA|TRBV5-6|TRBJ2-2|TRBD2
CASSSDRTSGGINTGELFF
TGTGCCAGCAGCTCCGACCGGACTAGCGGGGGCATTAACACCGGGGAGCTGTTTTTT
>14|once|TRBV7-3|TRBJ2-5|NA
CASSPGQPQETQYF
TGTGCCAGCAGCCCCGGACAGCCACAAGAGACCCAGTACTTC
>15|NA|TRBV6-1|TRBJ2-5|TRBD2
CASSALAGGQETQYF
TGTGCCAGCAGTGCCCTAGCGGGAGGCCAAGAGACCCAGTACTTC
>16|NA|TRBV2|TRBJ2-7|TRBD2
CASSDVLAVSSYEQYF
TGTGCCAGCAGTGATGTTCTAGCGGTGAGCTCCTACGAGCAGTACTTC
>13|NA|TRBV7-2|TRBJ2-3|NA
CASSLHPQDTQYF
TGTGCCAGCAGCTTACATCCCCAAGATACGCAGTATTTT
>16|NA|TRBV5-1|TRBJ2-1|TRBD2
CASSFGGRKFYNEQFF
TGCGCCAGCAGCTTTGGCGGGAGGAAATTCTACAATGAGCAGTTCTTC
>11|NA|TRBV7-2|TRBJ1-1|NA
CASSKGWEAFF
TGTGCCAGCAGTAAGGGGTGGGAAGCTTTCTTT
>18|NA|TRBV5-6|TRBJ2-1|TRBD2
CASILSLAGGMIYNEQFF
TGTGCCAGCATTTTAAGCCTAGCGGGAGGGATGATCTACAATGAGCAGTTCTTC
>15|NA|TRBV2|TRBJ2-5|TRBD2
CASSEPAGGRETQYF
TGTGCCAGCAGCGAACCCGCGGGGGGGCGAGAGACCCAGTACTTC
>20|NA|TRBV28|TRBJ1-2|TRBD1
CASSYLGAGTGEAIGYGYTF
TGTGCCAGCAGCTACTTGGGGGCCGGGACAGGGGAGGCTATTGGCTATGGCTACACCTTC
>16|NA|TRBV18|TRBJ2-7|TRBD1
CASSPRTGITSYEQYF
TGTGCCAGCTCACCAAGGACAGGAATAACCTCCTACGAGCAGTACTTC
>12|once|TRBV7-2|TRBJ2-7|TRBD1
CASSPTGGEQYF
TGTGCCAGCAGCCCTACAGGGGGCGAGCAGTACTTC
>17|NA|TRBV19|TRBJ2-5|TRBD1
CASSILSATGAMETQYF
TGTGCCAGTAGTATCCTTTCTGCGACAGGGGCAATGGAGACCCAGTACTTC
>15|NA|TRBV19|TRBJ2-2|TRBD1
CASSPGQGNTGELFF
TGTGCCAGTAGTCCGGGACAGGGTAACACCGGGGAGCTGTTTTTT
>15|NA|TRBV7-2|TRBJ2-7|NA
CASSEGGQGVYEQYF
TGTGCCAGCAGCGAGGGGGGTCAGGGGGTCTACGAGCAGTACTTC
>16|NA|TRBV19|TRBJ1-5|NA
CASSLGRGLSNQPQHF
TGTGCCAGTAGTTTGGGGAGGGGCTTGAGCAATCAGCCCCAGCATTTT
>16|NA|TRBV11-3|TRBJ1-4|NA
CASSPRQASTNEKLFF
TGTGCCAGCAGTCCCCGACAGGCGTCAACTAATGAAAAACTGTTTTTT
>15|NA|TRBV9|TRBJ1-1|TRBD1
CASSVLGQGSTEAFF
TGTGCCAGCAGCGTACTCGGACAGGGGAGCACTGAAGCTTTCTTT
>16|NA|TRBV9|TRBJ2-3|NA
CASSVDARGHTDTQYF
TGTGCCAGCAGCGTAGACGCCAGGGGCCACACAGATACGCAGTATTTT
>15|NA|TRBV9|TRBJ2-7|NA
CASSVAGTYTYEQYF
TGTGCCAGCAGCGTAGCCGGGACTTATACCTACGAGCAGTACTTC
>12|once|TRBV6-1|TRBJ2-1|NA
CASSHRYNEQFF
TGTGCCAGCAGTCATCGGTACAATGAGCAGTTCTTC
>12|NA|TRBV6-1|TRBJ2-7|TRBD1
CASSDRGYEQYF
TGTGCCAGTTCGGACAGGGGGTACGAGCAGTACTTC
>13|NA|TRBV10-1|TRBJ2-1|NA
CASSDNGDNEQFF
TGCGCCAGCAGTGACAACGGGGACAATGAGCAGTTCTTC
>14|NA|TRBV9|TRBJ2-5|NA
CASSVGGTEETQYF
TGTGCCAGCAGCGTAGGAGGGACTGAAGAGACCCAGTACTTC
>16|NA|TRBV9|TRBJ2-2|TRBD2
CASSPGLAGDTGELFF
TGTGCCAGCAGCCCAGGACTAGCGGGGGACACCGGGGAGCTGTTTTTT
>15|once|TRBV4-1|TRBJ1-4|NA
CASSQSGTSGEKLFF
TGCGCCAGCAGCCAGTCCGGGACATCGGGCGAAAAACTGTTTTTT
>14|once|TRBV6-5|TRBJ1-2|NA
CATRTTGSNYGYTF
TGTGCCACCAGAACGACAGGCTCTAACTATGGCTACACCTTC
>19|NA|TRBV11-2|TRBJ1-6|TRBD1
CASSLVPGQGKFPNSPLHF
TGTGCCAGCAGCTTAGTACCGGGACAGGGGAAATTTCCGAATTCACCCCTCCACTTT
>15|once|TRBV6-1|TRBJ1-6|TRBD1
CASGGGTGLNSPLHF
TGTGCCAGCGGGGGAGGGACAGGGCTTAATTCACCCCTCCACTTT
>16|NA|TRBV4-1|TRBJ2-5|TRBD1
CASSQGHGTGSETQYF
TGCGCCAGCAGCCAGGGTCATGGGACAGGGTCAGAGACCCAGTACTTC
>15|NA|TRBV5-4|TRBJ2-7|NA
CASSPGSSITYEQYF
TGTGCCAGCAGCCCCGGGTCCTCAATCACCTACGAGCAGTACTTC
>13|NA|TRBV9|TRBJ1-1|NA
CASSVAGGIEAFF
TGTGCCAGCAGCGTAGCCGGAGGGATTGAAGCTTTCTTT
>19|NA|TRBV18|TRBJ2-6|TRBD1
CASSPLGTGGASGANVLTF
TGTGCCAGCTCACCCCTAGGGACAGGGGGTGCATCTGGGGCCAACGTCCTGACTTTC
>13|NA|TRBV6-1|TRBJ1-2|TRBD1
CASRGDSNDGYTF
TGTGCCAGCAGGGGGGACAGTAACGATGGCTACACCTTC
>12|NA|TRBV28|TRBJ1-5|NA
CASSVSNQPQHF
TGTGCCAGCAGTGTAAGCAATCAGCCCCAGCATTTT
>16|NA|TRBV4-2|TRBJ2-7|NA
CASSVGLGLGVYEQYF
TGTGCCAGCAGCGTCGGCTTGGGTCTCGGGGTCTACGAGCAGTACTTC